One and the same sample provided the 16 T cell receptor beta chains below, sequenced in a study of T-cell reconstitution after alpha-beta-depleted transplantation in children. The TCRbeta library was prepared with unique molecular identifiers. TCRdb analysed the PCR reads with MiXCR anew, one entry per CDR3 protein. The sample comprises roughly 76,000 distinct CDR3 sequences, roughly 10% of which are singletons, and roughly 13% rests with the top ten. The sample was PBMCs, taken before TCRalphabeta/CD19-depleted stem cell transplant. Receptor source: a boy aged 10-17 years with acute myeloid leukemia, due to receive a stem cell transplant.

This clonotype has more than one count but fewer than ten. CDR3 sequence reads: CASSFTGRTTVDTQYF. As DNA, the CDR3 is TGTGCCAGCAGTTTCACCGGGCGAACTACCGTAGATACGCAGTATTTT. This chain uses TRBV12-3 or TRBV12-4 with TRBJ2-3; D remains ambiguous. Trimming cost V 3 bases and J 5 bases, with 18 bases left between them. This CDR3 region has 16 residues.

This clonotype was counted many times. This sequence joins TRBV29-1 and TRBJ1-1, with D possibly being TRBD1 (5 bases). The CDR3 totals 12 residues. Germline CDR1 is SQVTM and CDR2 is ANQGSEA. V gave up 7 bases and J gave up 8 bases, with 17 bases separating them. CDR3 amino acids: CSASGRGEEAFF. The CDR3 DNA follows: TGCAGCGCCTCAGGGCGAGGGGAAGAAGCTTTCTTT.

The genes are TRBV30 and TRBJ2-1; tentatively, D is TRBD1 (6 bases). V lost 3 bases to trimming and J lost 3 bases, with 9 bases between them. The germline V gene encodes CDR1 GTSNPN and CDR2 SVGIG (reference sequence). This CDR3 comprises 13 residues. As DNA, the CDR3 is TGTGCCTGGAGGGACAGCTACTACAATGAGCAGTTCTTC. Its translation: CAWRDSYYNEQFF.

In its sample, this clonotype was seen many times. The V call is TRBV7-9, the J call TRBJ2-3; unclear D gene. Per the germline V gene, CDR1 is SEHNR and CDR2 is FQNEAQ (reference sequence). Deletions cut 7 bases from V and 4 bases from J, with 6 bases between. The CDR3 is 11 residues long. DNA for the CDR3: TGTGCCAGCACCCCCGCAGATACGCAGTATTTT. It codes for CASTPADTQYF.

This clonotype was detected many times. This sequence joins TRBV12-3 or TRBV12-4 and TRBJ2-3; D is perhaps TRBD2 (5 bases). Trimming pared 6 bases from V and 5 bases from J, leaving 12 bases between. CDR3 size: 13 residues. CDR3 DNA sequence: TGTGCCAGCAGGGACCCCGGGGAAGATACGCAGTATTTT. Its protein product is CASRDPGEDTQYF.

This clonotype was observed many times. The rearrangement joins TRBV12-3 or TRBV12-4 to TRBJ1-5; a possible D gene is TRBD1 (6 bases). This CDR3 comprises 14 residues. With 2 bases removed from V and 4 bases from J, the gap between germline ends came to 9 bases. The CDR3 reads CASSLRQGNQPQHF. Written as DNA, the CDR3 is TGTGCCAGCAGTTTACGGCAGGGGAATCAGCCCCAGCATTTT.

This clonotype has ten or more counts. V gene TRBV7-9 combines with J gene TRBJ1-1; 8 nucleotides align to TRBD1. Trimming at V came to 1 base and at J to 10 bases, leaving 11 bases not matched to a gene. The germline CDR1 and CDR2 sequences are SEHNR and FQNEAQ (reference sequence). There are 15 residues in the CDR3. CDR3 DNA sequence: TGTGCCAGCAGCTTAGTGAGGGACAGGCCGTTGGGAGCTTTCTTT. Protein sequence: CASSLVRDRPLGAFF.

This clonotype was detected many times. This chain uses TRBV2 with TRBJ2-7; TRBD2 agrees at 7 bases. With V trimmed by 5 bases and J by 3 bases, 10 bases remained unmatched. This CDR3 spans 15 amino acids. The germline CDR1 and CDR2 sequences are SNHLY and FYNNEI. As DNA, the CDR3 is TGTGCCAGCAGTCCACGGGGGGACCTCGACTACGAGCAGTACTTC. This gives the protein CASSPRGDLDYEQYF.

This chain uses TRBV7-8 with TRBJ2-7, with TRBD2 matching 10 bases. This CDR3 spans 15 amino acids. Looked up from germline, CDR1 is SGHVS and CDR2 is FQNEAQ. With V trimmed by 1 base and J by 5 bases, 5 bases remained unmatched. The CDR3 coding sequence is TGTGCCAGCAGCTTAGGGGCTAGCGGGAGCCACGAGCAGTACTTC. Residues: CASSLGASGSHEQYF. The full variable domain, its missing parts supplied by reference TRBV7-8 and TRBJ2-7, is GAGVSQSPRYKVAKRGQDVALRCDPISGHVSLFWYQQALGQGPEFLTYFQNEAQLDKSGLPSDRFFAERPEGSVSTLKIQRTQQEDSAVYLCASSLGASGSHEQYFGPGTRLTVT.

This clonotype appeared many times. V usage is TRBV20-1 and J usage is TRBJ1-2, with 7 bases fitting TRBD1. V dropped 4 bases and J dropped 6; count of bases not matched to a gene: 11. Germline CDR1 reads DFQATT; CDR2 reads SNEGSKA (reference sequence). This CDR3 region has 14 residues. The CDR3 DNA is TGCAGTGCTAAACGAATAGGGGGCGTGGATGGCTACACCTTC. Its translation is CSAKRIGGVDGYTF.

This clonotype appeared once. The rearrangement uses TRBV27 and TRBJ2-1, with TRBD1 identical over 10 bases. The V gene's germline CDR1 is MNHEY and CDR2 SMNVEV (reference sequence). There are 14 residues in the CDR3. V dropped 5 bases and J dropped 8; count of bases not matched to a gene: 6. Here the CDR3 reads CASSAGQGYDEQFF. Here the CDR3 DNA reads TGTGCCAGCAGTGCGGGACAGGGGTACGATGAGCAGTTCTTC.

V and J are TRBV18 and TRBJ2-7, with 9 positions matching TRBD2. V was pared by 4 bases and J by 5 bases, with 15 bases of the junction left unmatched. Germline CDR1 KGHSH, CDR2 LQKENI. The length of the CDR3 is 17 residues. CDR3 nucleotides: TGTGCCAGCTCACGACCGGGTTTGAGCGGGAGGCTACACGAGCAGTACTTC. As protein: CASSRPGLSGRLHEQYF. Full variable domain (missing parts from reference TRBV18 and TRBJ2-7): NAGVMQNPRHLVRRRGQEARLRCSPMKGHSHVYWYRQLPEEGLKFMVYLQKENIIDESGMPKERFSAEFPKEGPSILRIQQVVRGDSAAYFCASSRPGLSGRLHEQYFGPGTRLTVT.

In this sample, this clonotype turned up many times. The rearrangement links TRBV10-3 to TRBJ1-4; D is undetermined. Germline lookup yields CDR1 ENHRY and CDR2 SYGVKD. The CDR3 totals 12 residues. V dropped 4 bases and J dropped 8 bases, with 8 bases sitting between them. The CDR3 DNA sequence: TGTGCCATCAGTGTAAAGGAAGAAAAACTGTTTTTT. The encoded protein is CAISVKEEKLFF.

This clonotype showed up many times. CDR3 in amino acids: CASSTPLAGGHVSYNEQFF. Written as DNA, the CDR3 is TGTGCCAGCAGTACCCCGTTAGCGGGGGGGCATGTCTCCTACAATGAGCAGTTCTTC. This chain links TRBV12-3 or TRBV12-4 with TRBJ2-1, with TRBD2 matching over 11 bases. This CDR3 region has 19 residues. V gave up 5 bases and J gave up 0 bases; unmatched junction bases: 12.

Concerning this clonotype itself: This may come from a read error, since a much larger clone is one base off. This chain's CDR3 is CSSRDRGFSNQPQHF. The CDR3 nucleotides read TGTTCCAGCCGAGACAGGGGGTTCAGCAATCAGCCCCAGCATTTT. The chain recombines TRBV6-4 with TRBJ1-5, with TRBD1 identical over 9 bases. The CDR3 consists of 15 residues. CDR1 and CDR2 (germline): MRHNA, SNTAGT.

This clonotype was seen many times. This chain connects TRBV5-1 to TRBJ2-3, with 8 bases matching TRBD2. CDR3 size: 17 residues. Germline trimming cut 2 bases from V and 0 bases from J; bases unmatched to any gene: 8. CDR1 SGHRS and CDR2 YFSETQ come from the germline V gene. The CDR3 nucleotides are TGCGCCAGCAGCTTAGTAACTAGCGGTACTAGCACAGATACGCAGTATTTT. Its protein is CASSLVTSGTSTDTQYF.